This T cell receptor (beta chain) was profiled in a study of blood T cell repertoires in COVID-19. At the level of the study: The United States, Italy and Spain were the sources of the acute and convalescent COVID-19 samples. Sample material is recorded as cDNA or gDNA derived from T cells, B-cell-depleted T cells, or PBMCs.

Trimming took 6 bases from V and 8 from J, leaving 23 bases between them. This CDR3 is 16 amino acids long. In germline, CDR1 is SNHLY, CDR2 FYNNEI. Per the study methods: How many nucleated cells were present was estimated from reference gene primer amplification. Assay used: immunoSEQ multiplex PCR; TCRdb lists only in-frame clones, some missing. V and J calls and clone size are given by that table; D and trimming were obtained from the DNA. Of 85,000 to 120,000 clones detected, 71% appear once; the ten largest clones hold approximately 0.9%. The sequence came from a human donor with acute or convalescent COVID-19. The donor label of this sample is uncertain. This chain uses TRBV2 with TRBJ2-1, with D tentatively TRBD2 (6 bases). Sequenced: peripheral blood. CDR3 sequence reads: CASSAGAGSLKDEQFF. The CDR3 DNA follows: TGTGCCAGCAGCGCCGGCGCGGGGAGCCTGAAGGATGAGCAGTTCTTC.